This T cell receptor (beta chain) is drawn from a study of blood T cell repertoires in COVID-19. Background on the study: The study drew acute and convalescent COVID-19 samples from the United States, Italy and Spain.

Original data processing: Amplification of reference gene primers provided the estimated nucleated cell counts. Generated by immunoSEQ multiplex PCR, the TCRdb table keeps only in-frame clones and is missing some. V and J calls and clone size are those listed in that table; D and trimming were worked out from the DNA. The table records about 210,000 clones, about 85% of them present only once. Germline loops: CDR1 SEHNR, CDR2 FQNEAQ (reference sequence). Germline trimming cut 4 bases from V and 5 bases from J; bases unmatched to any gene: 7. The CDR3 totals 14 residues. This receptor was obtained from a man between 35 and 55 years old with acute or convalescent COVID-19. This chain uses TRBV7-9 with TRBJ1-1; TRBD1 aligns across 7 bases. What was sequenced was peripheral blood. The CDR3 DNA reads TGTGCCAGCAGCTCAACAGGGGTGGGTACTGAAGCTTTCTTT. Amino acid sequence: CASSSTGVGTEAFF.